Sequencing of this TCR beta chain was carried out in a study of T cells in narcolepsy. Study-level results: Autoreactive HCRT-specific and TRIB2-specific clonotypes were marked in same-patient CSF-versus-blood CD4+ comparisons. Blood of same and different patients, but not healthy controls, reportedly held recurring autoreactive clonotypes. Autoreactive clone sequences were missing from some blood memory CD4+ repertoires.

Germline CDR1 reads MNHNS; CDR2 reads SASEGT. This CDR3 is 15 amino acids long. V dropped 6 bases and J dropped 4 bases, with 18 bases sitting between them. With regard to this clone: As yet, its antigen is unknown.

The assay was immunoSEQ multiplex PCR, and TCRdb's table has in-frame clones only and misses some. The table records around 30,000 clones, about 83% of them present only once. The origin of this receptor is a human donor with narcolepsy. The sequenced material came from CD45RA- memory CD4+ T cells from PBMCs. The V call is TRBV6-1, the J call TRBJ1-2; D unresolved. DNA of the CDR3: TGTGCCAGCAGCCCCCAGGACCCGAAGATCTATGGCTACACCTTC. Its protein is CASSPQDPKIYGYTF.